This passage covers 17 T cell receptor beta chains from one sample sequenced in a study of Graves' ophthalmopathy and Graves' hyperthyroidism. RNA served as the template for amplifying TCR beta CDR3 regions. HTBI primers served in a first-round RT-PCR, which a second-round multiplex PCR followed. TCRdb reprocessed the multiplex PCR reads via MiXCR and lists one record per CDR3 protein. The table includes around 26,000 distinct CDR3 sequences, almost 50% detected once. Sequenced sample: peripheral blood. These receptors were obtained from an adult woman with stable Graves' hyperthyroidism.

CDR3 sequence: CASSYPGGTEAFF. The CDR3 DNA reads TGTGCCAGCAGTTACCCAGGGGGCACTGAAGCTTTCTTT. The chain joins TRBV6-5 to TRBJ1-1; TRBD1 matches at 7 bases. Germline CDR1 MNHEY, CDR2 SVGAGI. V lost 2 bases to trimming and J lost 4 bases; unmatched junction nucleotides: 1. The CDR3 sequence is 13 residues long.

This rearrangement joins TRBV20-1 to TRBJ1-2; D gene unclear. The CDR3 consists of 14 residues. V lost 1 base and J lost 8, with 17 bases in between. Looked up from germline, CDR1 is DFQATT and CDR2 is SNEGSKA (reference sequence). CDR3 amino acids: CSARVPDGRKGYTF. The CDR3 nucleotides are TGCAGTGCTAGAGTCCCGGACGGAAGGAAGGGCTACACCTTC.

V usage is TRBV2 and J usage is TRBJ2-7, with 9 bases fitting TRBD1. Germline CDR1 and CDR2: SNHLY and FYNNEI. The CDR3 length is 14 residues. V lost 6 bases, J lost 6 bases, and 9 bases stayed unmatched. CDR3 residues: CASRNTGGWGEQYF. The CDR3 nucleotides read TGTGCCAGCAGGAATACAGGGGGCTGGGGCGAGCAGTACTTC.

This chain connects TRBV6-5 to TRBJ1-5, with 10 bases identical to TRBD1. CDR3 length: 16 residues. The trim removed 2 bases at V and 6 bases at J, leaving 7 bases unmatched. Germline CDR1 and CDR2: MNHEY and SVGAGI. CDR3 loop: CASSYGGTGDVQPQHF. CDR3 in DNA: TGTGCCAGCAGTTACGGAGGGACAGGGGACGTTCAGCCCCAGCATTTT.

The chain is built from TRBV5-1 and TRBJ1-2, with D possibly TRBD1 on 5 matching bases. Germline V CDR1 and CDR2: SGHRS, YFSETQ. This CDR3 is 14 amino acids long. Trimming stripped 3 bases from V and 2 bases from J, with 11 bases between. The DNA for the CDR3 is TGCGCCAGCAGCTCCCAGGGATACAACTATGGCTACACCTTC. As protein: CASSSQGYNYGYTF.

This clonotype was detected many times. V is TRBV9 and J is TRBJ1-4, with D perhaps TRBD1 (5 bases). The CDR3 length is 16 residues. The germline V gene has CDR1 SGDLS and CDR2 YYNGEE. V was shortened by 0 bases and J by 4 bases, with 13 bases between the two germline ends. Here the CDR3 reads CASSVGSGHLNEKLFF. DNA of the CDR3: TGTGCCAGCAGCGTAGGATCCGGACACCTTAATGAAAAACTGTTTTTT.

This clonotype is termed medium-sized. This chain uses TRBV29-1 with TRBJ2-1; 8 bases map to TRBD2. Trimming at V came to 1 base and at J to 4 bases, leaving 6 bases not matched to a gene. This CDR3 is built from 15 residues. Germline lookup yields CDR1 SQVTM and CDR2 ANQGSEA. In DNA, the CDR3 is TGCAGCGTTGAAGTCACGGGAGGGATATACAATGAGCAGTTCTTC. Its protein product is CSVEVTGGIYNEQFF.

A note on this clonotype: One junction end does not reproduce the germline sequence, and a read error may be involved. The chain links TRBV6-5 to TRBJ1-6, with D perhaps matching TRBD1 (5 bases). The CDR3 is 14 amino acids. CDR1 is MNHEY and CDR2 is SVGAGI in the germline V gene. The chain's CDR3 is CASSDRAGTSPLHF. CDR3 DNA: TGTGCTAGCAGCGACCGGGCAGGGACTTCACCCCTTCACTTT.

Many counts were recorded for this clonotype. The V and J genes are TRBV6-1 and TRBJ2-3; 13 positions agree with TRBD2. The CDR3 runs to 16 residues. In germline, CDR1 is MNHNS, CDR2 SASEGT. Unmatched junction bases numbered 3, after V lost 2 bases and J lost 4 bases. The CDR3 loop is CASSERGLAGADTQYF. The CDR3 nucleotides are TGTGCCAGCAGTGAACGAGGACTAGCGGGAGCAGATACGCAGTATTTT.

This clonotype showed up just a few times. The chain uses TRBV29-1 and TRBJ2-7; TRBD2 is a possible D gene (5 bases). The CDR3 is 12 residues long. Trimming removed 1 base at V and 5 bases at J, with 9 bases between. In germline, CDR1 is SQVTM, CDR2 ANQGSEA. The CDR3 is CSVEVSGDEQYF. Here the CDR3 DNA reads TGCAGCGTTGAAGTCTCCGGGGACGAGCAGTACTTC.

This chain joins TRBV20-1 and TRBJ2-1; TRBD1 matches at 7 bases. V was clipped by 3 bases and J by 6 bases; unmatched bases: 11. The V gene's germline CDR1 is DFQATT and CDR2 SNEGSKA (reference sequence). This CDR3 spans 15 amino acids. The CDR3 loop reads CSARGKDRVGNEQFF. The CDR3 region has the DNA TGCAGTGCTAGGGGAAAAGACAGGGTCGGCAATGAGCAGTTCTTC.

The genes are TRBV7-2 and TRBJ2-7; TRBD2 aligns across 9 bases. V shed 5 bases and J 3 bases; nucleotides not matched to a gene: 11. CDR1 is SGHTA, CDR2 FQGNSA, per germline. The CDR3 spans 16 residues. The CDR3, as DNA: TGTGCCAGCAGCCAGCGGGGCGGGAGGGGGAGCTACGAGCAGTACTTC. It codes for CASSQRGGRGSYEQYF.

In its sample, this clonotype was seen many times. The V call is TRBV6-5, the J call TRBJ2-5; 7 bases line up with TRBD1. Per the germline V gene, CDR1 is MNHEY and CDR2 is SVGAGI. There are 15 residues in the CDR3. Unmatched junction bases numbered 12, after V lost 6 bases and J lost 5 bases. The CDR3 spells CASSTDRAVWETQYF. The CDR3 nucleotides are TGTGCCAGCAGCACCGACAGGGCGGTGTGGGAGACCCAGTACTTC.

This clonotype was observed many times. For the CDR3, the DNA is TGCGCCAGCAGCCGGGGGCCCCAAGAGACCCAGTACTTC. This gives the protein CASSRGPQETQYF. The chain has TRBV4-1 and TRBJ2-5, with D maybe TRBD1 (6 bases). With 4 bases removed from V and 1 base from J, the gap between germline ends came to 7 bases. The CDR3 has 13 residues. The V gene's germline CDR1 is MGHRA and CDR2 YSYEKL.

Note on this clonotype: The junction departs from germline at one end; a sequencing error may be responsible. This chain's CDR3 is CASSYDRGPSSEQCF. In nucleotides, the CDR3 is TGTGCCAGCAGCTACGACAGGGGGCCGTCTTCCGAGCAGTGCTTC. The rearrangement links TRBV7-9 to TRBJ2-7; 10 nucleotides match TRBD1. The CDR3 spans 15 residues. Germline-derived CDR1 and CDR2 are SEHNR and FQNEAQ (reference sequence).

Worth noting for this clonotype: Compared with germline, one end of the junction differs, possibly owing to a read error. The genes are TRBV6-5 and TRBJ1-2, with D hard to call. This CDR3 spans 13 amino acids. Germline V CDR1 and CDR2: MNHEY, SVGAGI. In nucleotides, the CDR3 is TGTGTCAGCCGGCGGCGGGTTGACTATGGATACACCTTC. Protein sequence: CVSRRRVDYGYTF.

The chain couples TRBV10-2 to TRBJ2-7, with 8 bases matching TRBD2. V shed 5 bases, J shed 5 bases, and the junction held 8 bases outside the gene matches. This CDR3 contains 14 residues. The germline V gene has CDR1 WSHSY and CDR2 SAAADI. The CDR3 loop reads CASSLGRVSDEQYV. CDR3 in DNA: TGCGCCAGCAGTCTCGGGAGGGTCTCTGACGAGCAGTACGTC.